This TCR beta chain came from a study of cytomegalovirus exposure and HLA in healthy donors. Study-wide background: Falling in the Caucasian-associated ancestry cluster were about four fifths of approximately 410 genotyped donors.

As regards this clone: Antigen: not known. In the same sample, other DNA sequences code for this CDR3.

60 Vbeta and 13 Jbeta primers were used in PCR. The assay was immunoSEQ multiplex PCR, and TCRdb's table has in-frame clones only and misses some. This sample carries around 190,000 clones, around three quarters of them seen once, and the ten largest clones take under 0.9%. The study, taken as a whole, reports: After further analysis at a later stage, 16,951 TCR beta sequences were associated with HLA alleles at 0.05 false discovery rate. In a later analysis, a genetic analysis reported fewer productive-TCR N-insertions in an Asian-associated ancestry cluster than the cohort average.

Trimming took off 3 bases at V and 0 bases at J, with 3 bases between the two ends. Germline V gene sequence: CDR1 MNHEY, CDR2 SMNVEV (reference sequence). The CDR3 extends over 13 amino acids. Specimen: PBMCs. This receptor was taken from a woman between 40 and 50 years old in good health and CMV-seronegative. The chain carries TRBV27 and TRBJ1-5; D uncertain. CDR3 sequence (DNA): TGTGCCAGCAGTTTTTATAGCAATCAGCCCCAGCATTTT. Translated, it gives CASSFYSNQPQHF.